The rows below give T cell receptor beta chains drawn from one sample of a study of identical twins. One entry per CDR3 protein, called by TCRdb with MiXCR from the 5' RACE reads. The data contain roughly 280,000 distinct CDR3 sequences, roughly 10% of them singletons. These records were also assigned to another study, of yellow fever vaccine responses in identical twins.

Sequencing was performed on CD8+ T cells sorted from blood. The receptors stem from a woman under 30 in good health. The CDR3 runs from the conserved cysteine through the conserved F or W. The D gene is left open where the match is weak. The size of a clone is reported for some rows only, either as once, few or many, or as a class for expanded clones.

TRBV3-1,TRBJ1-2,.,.,TGTGCCAGCAGCCCCGTCGGGGGCGCAAATGGCTACACCTTC,CASSPVGGANGYTF
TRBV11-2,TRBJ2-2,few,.,TGTGCCAGCAGCTTAGGGCGCCTGGAATCGAACACCGGGGAGCTGTTTTTT,CASSLGRLESNTGELFF
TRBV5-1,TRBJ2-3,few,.,TGCGCCAGCAGCTTGGGGACTGGAACCTCAGATACGCAGTATTTT,CASSLGTGTSDTQYF
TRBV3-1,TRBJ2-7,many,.,TGTGCCAGCAGCCAAGATCACGAGCAGTACTTC,CASSQDHEQYF
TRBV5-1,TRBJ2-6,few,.,TGCGCCAGCAGCTTGGCCTCGGCAGGGGACTTTAGAGCCAACGTCCTGACTTTC,CASSLASAGDFRANVLTF
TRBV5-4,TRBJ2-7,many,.,TGTGCCAGCAAAGTACACAAGGGGAGCTCCTACGAGCAGTACTTC,CASKVHKGSSYEQYF
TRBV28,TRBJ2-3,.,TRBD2,TGTGCCAGCGGTCCGAGACTAGCTAGCACAGATACGCAGTATTTT,CASGPRLASTDTQYF
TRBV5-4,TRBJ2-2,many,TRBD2,TGTGCCAGCAGCTCCCGGACTAGTCGGACCGGGGAGCTGTTTTTT,CASSSRTSRTGELFF
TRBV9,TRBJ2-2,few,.,TGTGCCAGCAGCCCTCCCTCTGGGGTAAACACCGGGGAGCTGTTTTTT,CASSPPSGVNTGELFF
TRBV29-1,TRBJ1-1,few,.,TGCAGCGCTTCTGGAGGGAGTACGATTGAAGCTTTCTTT,CSASGGSTIEAFF
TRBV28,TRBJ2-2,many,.,TGTGCCAGCAGAGAAGTTGCCGGGGAGCTGTTTTTT,CASREVAGELFF
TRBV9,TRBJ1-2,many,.,TGTGCCAGCAGCAGCCGGACAGAAATTTATGGCTACACCTTC,CASSSRTEIYGYTF
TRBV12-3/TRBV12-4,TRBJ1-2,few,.,TGTGCCAGCAGCCCCTGGAGGGGACAAAATGGCTACACCTTC,CASSPWRGQNGYTF
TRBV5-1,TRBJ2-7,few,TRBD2,TGCGCCAGCAGCTTATGGACTAGCTACGAGCAGTACTTC,CASSLWTSYEQYF
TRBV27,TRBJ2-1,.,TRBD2,TGTGCCAGCAGTCCCCTCCTTGCGAGCGGGGCTTCCTACAATGAGCAGTTCTTC,CASSPLLASGASYNEQFF
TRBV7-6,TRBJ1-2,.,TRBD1,TGTGCCAGCAGCTGGGACAGCACAAGCTATGGCTACACCTTC,CASSWDSTSYGYTF